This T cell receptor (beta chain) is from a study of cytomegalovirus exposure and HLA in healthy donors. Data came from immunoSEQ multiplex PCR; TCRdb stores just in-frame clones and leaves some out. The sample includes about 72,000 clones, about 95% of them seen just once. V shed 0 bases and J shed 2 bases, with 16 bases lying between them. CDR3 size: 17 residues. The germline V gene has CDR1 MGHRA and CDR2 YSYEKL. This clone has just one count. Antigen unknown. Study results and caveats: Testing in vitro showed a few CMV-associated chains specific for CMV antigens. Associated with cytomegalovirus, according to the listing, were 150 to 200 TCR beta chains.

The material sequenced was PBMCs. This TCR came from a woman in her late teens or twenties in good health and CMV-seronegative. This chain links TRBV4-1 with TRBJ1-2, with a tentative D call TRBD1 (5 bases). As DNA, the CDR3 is TGCGCCAGCAGCCAAGATCCCGTAAGGGGCGAAAACTATGGCTACACCTTC. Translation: CASSQDPVRGENYGYTF.